This TCR beta chain came from a study of T cells in Graves' hyperthyroidism and ophthalmopathy. Study observations and caveats: Most clonotypes expanded in thyroid above 0.001 were likewise present in blood.

V gave up 5 bases and J gave up 5 bases; unmatched junction bases: 11. This CDR3 is 16 amino acids long. Germline V gives CDR1 SEHNR, CDR2 FQNEAQ (reference sequence). Patients aged 18 to 65 had newly diagnosed hyperthyroidism that had lasted under 2 months. There were TCR beta CDR3 regions amplified from RNA transcripts. Researchers ran a first-round RT-PCR on the TCR CDR3 using the HTBI primer set. TCRdb reanalysed the multiplex PCR reads using MiXCR and keeps one entry per CDR3 protein. Of roughly 750,000 distinct CDR3 sequences listed, around 17% were seen once; the top ten hold approximately 8.4%. This clonotype came up a few times. No antigen is known for it.

The sequenced material came from blood. This sequence joins TRBV7-9 and TRBJ2-1; 8 bases map to TRBD2. This TCR was sampled from a man younger than 35 with Graves' hyperthyroidism. In DNA, the CDR3 is TGTGCCAGCAGCCCCCCCTCCGGGACTAGAAACAATGAGCAGTTCTTC. Protein: CASSPPSGTRNNEQFF.